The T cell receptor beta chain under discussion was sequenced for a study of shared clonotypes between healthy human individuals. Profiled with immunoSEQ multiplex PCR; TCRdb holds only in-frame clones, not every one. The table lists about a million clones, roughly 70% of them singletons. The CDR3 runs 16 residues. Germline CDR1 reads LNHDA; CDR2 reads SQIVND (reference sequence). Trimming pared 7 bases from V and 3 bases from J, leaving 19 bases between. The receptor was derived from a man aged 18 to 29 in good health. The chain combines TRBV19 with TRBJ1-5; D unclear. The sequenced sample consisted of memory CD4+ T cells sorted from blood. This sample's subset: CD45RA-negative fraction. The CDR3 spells CASTTNVWEHNQPQHF. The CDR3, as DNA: TGTGCCAGTACCACTAATGTCTGGGAGCACAATCAGCCCCAGCATTTT.